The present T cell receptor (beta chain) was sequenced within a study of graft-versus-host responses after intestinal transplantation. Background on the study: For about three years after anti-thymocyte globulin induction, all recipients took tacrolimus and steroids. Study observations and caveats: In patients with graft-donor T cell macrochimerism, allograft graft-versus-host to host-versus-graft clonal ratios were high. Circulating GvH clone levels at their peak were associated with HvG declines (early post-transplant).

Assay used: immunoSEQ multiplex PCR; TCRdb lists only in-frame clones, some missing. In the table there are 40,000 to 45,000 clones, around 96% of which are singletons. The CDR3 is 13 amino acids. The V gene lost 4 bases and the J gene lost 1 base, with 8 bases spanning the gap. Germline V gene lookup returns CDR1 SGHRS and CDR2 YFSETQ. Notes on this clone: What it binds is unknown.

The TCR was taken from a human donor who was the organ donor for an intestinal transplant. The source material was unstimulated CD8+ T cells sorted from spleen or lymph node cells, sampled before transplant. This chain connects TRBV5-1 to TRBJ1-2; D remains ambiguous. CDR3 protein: CASSRVVNYGYTF. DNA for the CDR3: TGCGCCAGCAGCCGGGTCGTTAACTATGGCTACACCTTC.